This TCR beta chain was profiled in a study of blood T cell repertoires in COVID-19. Looking at the study overall: The United States, Italy and Spain provided the acute and convalescent COVID-19 samples.

Per the authors' pipeline: Amplification of reference gene primers was used by the study to estimate nucleated cell counts. Assay used: immunoSEQ multiplex PCR; TCRdb lists only in-frame clones, some missing. Clone size and V and J calls were adopted from that table, with D and trimming inferred from the DNA. The sample shows under 300,000 clones, around 91% of them seen only once. V shed 2 bases and J shed 4 bases, with 9 bases lying between them. This CDR3 region has 14 residues. Germline CDR1 SGDLS, CDR2 YYNGEE. As for this clone: Other nucleotide sequences in the sample specify the same CDR3.

Sequencing was carried out using PBMCs or T cells enriched from blood (not recorded which). This sequence originates from a woman aged 18-35 years who had recovered from COVID-19. This chain joins TRBV9 and TRBJ1-4; D is unresolved. CDR3 coding DNA: TGTGCCAGCAGCGTTGGGCAGAGTAATGAAAAACTGTTTTTT. It is translated as CASSVGQSNEKLFF. The whole variable domain, remainder taken from reference TRBV9 and TRBJ1-4, is DSGVTQTPKHLITATGQRVTLRCSPRSGDLSVYWYQQSLDQGLQFLIQYYNGEERAKGNILERFSAQQFPDLHSELNLSSLELGDSALYFCASSVGQSNEKLFFGSGTQLSVL.